This TCR beta chain was observed in a study of cytomegalovirus exposure and HLA in healthy donors. This clone was detected a few times. A roughly 120-subject validation cohort, separate from the approximately 690-subject first cohort, supplied the donors. V lost 1 base to trimming and J lost 3 bases, with 13 bases between them. CDR3 length: 15 amino acids. CDR1 is MGHRA and CDR2 is YSYEKL in the germline V gene. The repertoire was sequenced with immunoSEQ multiplex PCR; TCRdb's copy has only in-frame clones and lacks some. The data show hundreds of thousands of clones, around nine tenths seen once. The clonotype was recovered from a woman aged 18-29 years in good health and CMV-seropositive. The genes are TRBV4-1 and TRBJ2-7; no clear D. The sample taken for sequencing was PBMCs. CDR3 nucleotide sequence: TGCGCCAGCAGCCAAGCGTTGAACAGCTACTACGAGCAGTACTTC. It specifies CASSQALNSYYEQYF.